The text below deals with one TCR beta chain. The sample originates from a study of cytomegalovirus exposure and HLA in healthy donors. Some clones are missing from TCRdb's copy, which holds only in-frame ones; the method was immunoSEQ multiplex PCR. The sample has roughly 65,000 clones, about 89% seen once. This CDR3 comprises 13 residues. The germline V gene has CDR1 SGHRS and CDR2 YFSETQ. Losses at the gene ends were 0 bases for V and 16 bases for J; bases not matched to a gene: 6. The chain uses TRBV5-1 and TRBJ2-1; 11 bases are shared with TRBD2. The clonotype comes from a man aged 18 to 29 in good health and CMV-seronegative. Sequences were obtained from PBMCs. The CDR3 sequence: CASSLVVAGGGFF. The DNA of the CDR3 is TGCGCCAGCAGCTTGGTAGTAGCGGGAGGGGGTTTCTTC.